This TCR beta chain emerged from a study of blood T cell repertoires in COVID-19 (dated by TCRdb to 2020 to 2022). With regard to the full study: Collaborator samples came from the United States, Italy and Spain and covered acute and convalescent phases of COVID-19. The prospective study material was composed of cDNA or gDNA derived from T cells, B-cell-depleted T cells, or PBMCs. Subjects who had been exposed to COVID-19, were actively infected with it, or had recovered from it provided the deeply sampled blood TCRbeta repertoires that made up the dataset. A freely available public database, intended as a resource for researchers studying the immune response to SARS-CoV-2, is where the repertoires were released. Samples came from the ongoing ImmuneRACE study (first 160 participants) plus 1,254 subjects from 6 global collaborators. The sample metadata nearly always contained a de-identified subject ID, COVID-19 status, age in years and sex. Where available, HLA class I and class II types were taken from metadata supplied by the sample provider and were not determined by assay-based typing.

Participants in the prospective study were enrolled through a virtual design, were aged about 18 to 100 years, and lived in roughly 25 United States geographic areas. In the prospective study, cohorts were assigned on the basis of participant-reported clinical history obtained from a screening survey and a study questionnaire. Mobile phlebotomists in the prospective study collected whole blood, serum and a nasopharyngeal or oropharyngeal swab from every participant. Prospective study participants could optionally give additional blood draws and questionnaires over a roughly two-month period. Prospective study blood samples were shipped either frozen or at room temperature before DNA extraction. On this clone: Its recognized antigen is unknown. No much larger clone exists at a distance of one base, and base qualities are not known.

TCRbeta CDR3 regions were amplified from genomic DNA by means of the immunoSEQ Assay, a bias-controlled multiplex PCR. The original methods were these. The number of nucleated cells in each sample was estimated by amplification of reference gene primers within the assay. To quantify the absolute abundance of each unique TCRbeta CDR3 rearrangement, sequence reads were collapsed and filtered. For each sample, productive Simpson clonality was calculated as the square root of Simpson's diversity index across productive rearrangements. This is the immuneACCESS table as TCRdb keeps it, with only in-frame sequences that have V and J called. A part of the clones is gone; compared with another copy, unresolved V genes explain less than half, and the rest is unexplained. The DNA was the basis for D and trimming; V, J and clone size are from that table. In all, the sample holds 250,000 to 300,000 clones, and 90% to 95% of those were seen once. The top ten clonotypes cover about 1.2% of the sample.

The research as a whole found: How much clinical and demographic metadata was included differed by source and by participant, and the metadata was provided uncurated.

Inclusive of the bounding cysteine and phenylalanine, the CDR3 is 14 residues long. The entry retains the CDR3 DNA only, 42 bases that are in frame from base 1. Between the V and J ends, shortened by 6 bases and 6 bases respectively, the junction contains 21 bases. Sequences GTSNPN (CDR1) and SVGIG (CDR2) are obtained from the germline V gene (reference sequence). The sequencing input was PBMCs or T cells enriched from blood (not recorded which). This receptor was obtained from a human donor in a cohort exposed to, infected with or recovered from COVID-19 (not recorded which). The donor label of this sample is uncertain. The chain is encoded by TRBV30 joined to TRBJ2-7; the D gene is perhaps TRBD1, on 6 matching bases. The CDR3 sequence is CACSRQGLTSEQYF. The sequenced DNA is TGTGCCTGCTCCCGGCAGGGGCTCACTAGCGAGCAGTACTTC.